This TCR beta chain derives from a study of shared clonotypes between healthy human individuals. The table came from immunoSEQ multiplex PCR; TCRdb's copy has only in-frame clones and leaves some out. The table includes about 2.1 million clones, around 93% detected once. Germline values: CDR1 MGHRA, CDR2 YSYEKL. There are 18 residues in the CDR3. Trimming stripped 3 bases from V and 2 bases from J, with 23 bases between. Terminally differentiated effector memory CD45RA+ cells were left out of the naive CD8 fraction, which was CD45RO-negative and positively selected for CCR7. The chain couples TRBV4-1 to TRBJ2-7; D might be TRBD1 or TRBD2, each matching 5 bases. This clonotype was sampled from a man between 18 and 29 years old in good health. Some clones in this sample may be carry-over from other donors' samples. The sample consisted of naive CD8+ T cells from PBMCs. The CDR3 loop reads CASSHLSYGANAPYEQYF. CDR3 nucleotides: TGCGCCAGCAGCCATCTTTCCTACGGGGCCAATGCCCCCTACGAGCAGTACTTC.